One sample yielded the 18 T cell receptor beta chains listed below, sequenced in a study of cytomegalovirus exposure and HLA in healthy donors. Assay: immunoSEQ multiplex PCR; the TCRdb copy retains only in-frame clones and omits some. The sample has about 110,000 clones, roughly 86% seen once. The sequencing sample was made of PBMCs. These receptor sequences come from a woman aged 18-29 years in good health and CMV-seropositive.

Comment on this clone: One junction end does not reproduce the germline sequence, and a read error may be involved. V is TRBV7-8 and J is TRBJ2-1; 8 positions match TRBD2. The CDR3 is 15 residues long. Germline V gene lookup returns CDR1 SGHVS and CDR2 FQNEAQ. The CDR3 sequence is CASSLGPGGPNGQFF. The CDR3 nucleotides are TGTGCCAGCAGCTTAGGCCCGGGAGGGCCTAATGGGCAGTTCTTC.

There are a few counts of this clone. The chain uses TRBV5-6 and TRBJ2-3, with 9 bases matching TRBD1. Germline CDR1 and CDR2: SGHDT and YYEEEE. The CDR3 consists of 14 residues. The ends lost 4 bases at V and 3 bases at J; junction bases unmatched: 3. CDR3 region: CASSVQGATDTQYF. The CDR3 coding sequence is TGTGCCAGCAGCGTACAGGGGGCGACAGATACGCAGTATTTT.

This chain connects TRBV6-5 to TRBJ1-2, with D unclear. The length of the CDR3 is 15 residues. V was trimmed by 2 bases and J by 3 bases, leaving 13 bases between them. Germline loops: CDR1 MNHEY, CDR2 SVGAGI. The CDR3 sequence is CASSYGGIRDYGYTF. The CDR3 coding sequence is TGTGCCAGCAGTTACGGCGGGATACGGGACTATGGCTACACCTTC.

This sequence joins TRBV5-6 and TRBJ2-1; 14 positions agree with TRBD2. Germline CDR1 SGHDT, CDR2 YYEEEE. V lost 4 bases and J lost 8; bases outside the gene matches: 5. The CDR3 runs to 15 residues. The CDR3 DNA follows: TGTGCCAGCAGCCGGGGACTAGCGGGAGACTATGAGCAGTTCTTC. Residues: CASSRGLAGDYEQFF.

The chain couples TRBV5-4 to TRBJ2-1, with no clear D. Looked up from germline, CDR1 is SGHNT and CDR2 is YYREEE (reference sequence). The CDR3 has 15 amino acids. The V end lost 0 bases, the J end lost 0 bases, and 7 bases lay between the germline ends. CDR3 sequence: CASSLAGYSYNEQFF. DNA for the CDR3: TGTGCCAGCAGCTTGGCGGGTTACTCCTACAATGAGCAGTTCTTC.

This chain connects TRBV6-1 to TRBJ2-3, with 8 bases identical to TRBD2. The CDR3 runs 14 residues. The V segment lost 8 bases and the J segment 1 base; nucleotides outside the gene matches: 5. Germline loops: CDR1 MNHNS, CDR2 SASEGT. The CDR3 region is CASCREGRTDTQYF. The CDR3 DNA reads TGTGCCAGCTGCCGGGAGGGCCGCACAGATACGCAGTATTTT.

This chain connects TRBV5-1 to TRBJ1-1; 7 nucleotides match TRBD1. V shed 2 bases, J shed 0 bases, and the junction held 13 bases outside the gene matches. The CDR3 contains 18 residues. Germline assignment: CDR1 SGHRS and CDR2 YFSETQ. The CDR3, as DNA: TGCGCCAGCAGCTTCGGGACAGACCAGGCCATTATGAACACTGAAGCTTTCTTT. It codes for CASSFGTDQAIMNTEAFF.

This clone showed up just a few times. The chain couples TRBV19 to TRBJ1-1; D is uncertain. CDR3 length: 15 amino acids. Trimming took off 6 bases at V and 3 bases at J, with 17 bases between the two ends. Germline loops: CDR1 LNHDA, CDR2 SQIVND (reference sequence). CDR3 bases: TGTGCCAGTAGCCTAGGGAGGGTCGGGGACACTGAAGCTTTCTTT. This gives the protein CASSLGRVGDTEAFF.

The rearrangement links TRBV6-5 to TRBJ2-3; 11 bases match TRBD2. CDR3 length equals 15 residues. Germline values: CDR1 MNHEY, CDR2 SVGAGI. Trimming cost V 6 bases and J 0 bases; bases outside gene matches: 2. In DNA, the CDR3 is TGTGCCAGCAGATTAGCGGGGGGGAGCACAGATACGCAGTATTTT. Translation gives CASRLAGGSTDTQYF.

The chain links TRBV9 to TRBJ2-1; D might be TRBD1 (5 bases). With 4 bases removed from V and 7 bases from J, the gap between germline ends came to 15 bases. CDR3 length equals 14 residues. Germline V gene sequence: CDR1 SGDLS, CDR2 YYNGEE. CDR3 DNA: TGTGCCAGCAGCCCCGTCAGGGCCGGGAATGAGCAGTTCTTC. Translated: CASSPVRAGNEQFF.

This sequence joins TRBV5-1 and TRBJ2-7; D unclear. The V end lost 0 bases, the J end lost 3 bases, and 10 bases lay between the germline ends. This CDR3 spans 14 amino acids. Looked up from germline, CDR1 is SGHRS and CDR2 is YFSETQ. CDR3 residues: CASSLDSPVYEQYF. The CDR3, as DNA: TGCGCCAGCAGCTTGGACTCGCCGGTCTACGAGCAGTACTTC. Full variable domain (rest looked up from reference TRBV5-1 and TRBJ2-7): KAGVTQTPRYLIKTRGQQVTLSCSPISGHRSVSWYQQTPGQGLQFLFEYFSETQRNKGNFPGRFSGRQFSNSRSEMNVSTLELGDSALYLCASSLDSPVYEQYFGPGTRLTVT.

V and J are TRBV23-1 and TRBJ2-1; D might be TRBD1 (5 bases). TRBV23-1 is sorted into the ORF group, with uncertain function. The CDR3 is 12 residues long. Trimming removed 6 bases from V and 9 bases from J, with 12 bases in between. The CDR3 loop is CASRRYRSEQFF. CDR3 nucleotides: TGCGCCAGCAGGCGGTACAGGAGTGAGCAGTTCTTC.

This chain joins TRBV28 and TRBJ2-7; D might be TRBD1 (6 bases). Trimming shortened V by 2 bases and J by 2 bases, and 10 bases separated the two germline ends. The CDR3 runs to 14 residues. Germline CDR1 is MDHEN and CDR2 is SYDVKM. CDR3 bases: TGTGCCAGCAGTTTAGGGGGCCTAGCCTACGAGCAGTACTTC. The encoded protein is CASSLGGLAYEQYF.

The sample holds one count of this clone. V is TRBV28 and J is TRBJ1-2; tentative D call: TRBD1 (6 bases). V lost 5 bases and J 7 bases, leaving 14 bases between the germline ends. CDR1 MDHEN and CDR2 SYDVKM come from the germline V gene. The CDR3 spans 13 residues. The CDR3 sequence: CASSPPGAGGYTF. The CDR3 DNA follows: TGTGCCAGCAGTCCACCAGGGGCGGGTGGCTACACCTTC.

By sample fraction, this clone is medium-sized. The chain uses TRBV28 and TRBJ1-1, with unresolved D. CDR3 size: 12 residues. Germline loops: CDR1 MDHEN, CDR2 SYDVKM. Trimming shortened V by 5 bases and J by 6 bases, and 10 bases separated the two germline ends. CDR3 in DNA: TGTGCCAGCAGTCGTGTCCGTGCTGAAGCTTTCTTT. Its translation: CASSRVRAEAFF.

The V call is TRBV5-6, the J call TRBJ2-7; 8 bases fit TRBD1. The CDR3 is made up of 14 amino acids. Germline values: CDR1 SGHDT, CDR2 YYEEEE. V trimming: 4 bases; J trimming: 4 bases; junction bases outside the gene matches: 7. As DNA, the CDR3 is TGTGCCAGCAGCCATTTCAACAGGGGGTACGAGCAGTACTTC. Translation gives CASSHFNRGYEQYF. Full variable domain (remainder filled in from reference TRBV5-6 and TRBJ2-7): DAGVTQSPTHLIKTRGQQVTLRCSPKSGHDTVSWYQQALGQGPQFIFQYYEEEERQRGNFPDRFSGHQFPNYSSELNVNALLLGDSALYLCASSHFNRGYEQYFGPGTRLTVT.

The chain joins TRBV5-1 to TRBJ2-5, with a possible D match to TRBD2 (7 bases). Looked up from germline, CDR1 is SGHRS and CDR2 is YFSETQ. V lost 5 bases, J lost 3 bases, and 14 bases lay in between. The CDR3 contains 14 residues. This CDR3 is CASRIGGGKETQYF. The CDR3 region has the DNA TGCGCCAGCAGAATAGGCGGGGGCAAAGAGACCCAGTACTTC.

The genes are TRBV9 and TRBJ2-5; TRBD1 matches 7 bases. CDR1 is SGDLS, CDR2 YYNGEE, per germline. Trimming removed 0 bases from V and 6 bases from J; junction bases left unmatched: 5. This CDR3 has 14 residues. In DNA, the CDR3 is TGTGCCAGCAGCGTAGGACAGGGAAGCAAGACCCAGTACTTC. This codes for CASSVGQGSKTQYF.